This T cell receptor beta chain came from a study of T cell responses to AZD1222 COVID-19 vaccine. General study findings and limits: White British ancestry dominated among donors, who included more females, and clonal diversity was possibly underestimated.

V was shortened by 2 bases and J by 0 bases, with 11 bases between the two germline ends. The length of the CDR3 is 16 residues. The V gene's germline CDR1 is SGHVS and CDR2 FQNEAQ. Concerning this clone itself: Antigen unknown.

The study pooled second doses at about 4 or about 12 weeks. Using immunoSEQ multiplex PCR, the repertoire was profiled, and TCRdb retains in-frame clones only, with some absent. The sample consists of roughly 130,000 clones, 92% of them appearing once. The TCR sequence derives from an adult who received the AZD1222 COVID-19 vaccine. The source was peripheral blood, collected 28 days after the second AZD1222 dose. The chain carries TRBV7-8 and TRBJ1-3; the D is unclear. The CDR3 region is CASSLNGVISGNTIYF. DNA for the CDR3: TGTGCCAGCAGCTTAAACGGGGTTATCTCTGGAAACACCATATATTTT.